This T cell receptor (beta chain) was captured in a study of lymphopenia after photon versus proton radiotherapy. About this clone: Its antigen is still unknown.

Findings and limits, study-wide: Relative stability marked proton patients; photon patients lost diversity and naive cells. After the lymphocyte nadir, photon-treated repertoires showed oligoclonal expansion, especially of CD8+ Temra cells.

The CDR3 totals 16 residues. Germline CDR1 is MNHEY and CDR2 is SVGAGI. J lost 4 bases, V lost 3 bases, and 10 bases had no gene match. Measured with immunoSEQ multiplex PCR; TCRdb has only the in-frame clones, and not every one. The data hold about 160,000 clones, with less than 90% observed a single time. This TCR derives from a man aged 45-60 years with gastric cancer. The chain carries TRBV6-5 and TRBJ2-7; 9 bases align to TRBD2. The material was peripheral blood, obtained from a patient treated with photon-based radiotherapy. The CDR3 is CASSYQLAGSPYEQYF. CDR3 DNA sequence: TGTGCCAGCAGTTATCAACTAGCGGGCTCCCCGTACGAGCAGTACTTC.